Following are 24 T cell receptor beta chains from one sample sequenced in a study of T cells in Graves' hyperthyroidism and ophthalmopathy. Researchers amplified the TCR beta CDR3 regions from RNA transcripts. First-round RT-PCR of the TCR CDR3 relied on the HTBI primer set. In TCRdb, the multiplex PCR reads were re-called with MiXCR into one record per CDR3 protein. In the table there are 500,000 to 550,000 distinct CDR3 sequences, about 20% of which are singletons. What was sequenced was blood. These receptors were taken from a young man with Graves' hyperthyroidism.

The chain combines TRBV18 with TRBJ2-2; D gene ambiguous. The CDR3 length is 15 residues. Between the trimmed V and J ends, which lost 0 bases and 5 bases, there was a span of 10 bases. Germline V gene sequence: CDR1 KGHSH, CDR2 LQKENI. The CDR3: CASSPPSQTTGELFF. The CDR3 nucleotides read TGTGCCAGCTCACCACCAAGCCAGACTACCGGGGAGCTGTTTTTT.

This clonotype came up a few times. The chain links TRBV10-3 to TRBJ1-2; no firm D call. Germline values: CDR1 ENHRY, CDR2 SYGVKD. V lost 0 bases and J 5 bases, leaving 10 bases between the germline ends. The CDR3 consists of 14 residues. The CDR3 is CAISESTRFYGYTF. CDR3 DNA sequence: TGTGCCATCAGTGAGTCCACACGATTTTATGGCTACACCTTC.

The chain is built from TRBV11-2 and TRBJ1-1; TRBD1 matches 7 bases. Trimming removed 0 bases from V and 4 bases from J; junction bases left unmatched: 5. The CDR3 is made up of 15 amino acids. Germline V lookup: CDR1 SGHAT, CDR2 FQNNGV. CDR3 nucleotide sequence: TGTGCCAGCAGCTTAGAACAGGGGAGGCTCACTGAAGCTTTCTTT. Residues: CASSLEQGRLTEAFF.

This clonotype has ten or more counts. The V call is TRBV20-1, the J call TRBJ1-1, with TRBD1 identical over 7 bases. V lost 1 base and J lost 5; bases outside the gene matches: 4. Germline CDR1 reads DFQATT; CDR2 reads SNEGSKA (reference sequence). CDR3 size: 13 residues. The CDR3 DNA is TGCAGTGCTAGAGGACAGGGCCGGACTGAAGCTTTCTTT. This gives the protein CSARGQGRTEAFF.

In this sample, this clonotype turned up many times. The rearrangement joins TRBV10-3 to TRBJ2-2; no firm D call. The length of the CDR3 is 15 residues. V was trimmed by 2 bases and J by 5 bases, leaving 12 bases between them. Per germline, CDR1 ENHRY and CDR2 SYGVKD. In DNA, the CDR3 is TGTGCCATCAGTGAGGACATGACTGGGACCGGGGAGCTGTTTTTT. It yields the protein CAISEDMTGTGELFF.

This clonotype was seen many times. V and J are TRBV6-2 or TRBV6-3 and TRBJ2-2; perhaps TRBD2 as D (7 bases). The CDR3 has 19 amino acids. Trimming shortened V by 2 bases and J by 5 bases, and 24 bases separated the two germline ends. Germline V gene data show CDR1 as MNHEY and CDR2 as SVGEGT. The CDR3 sequence is CASSYQPGGLGSGTGELFF. CDR3 in DNA: TGTGCCAGCAGTTACCAACCCGGGGGGCTCGGAAGCGGGACCGGGGAGCTGTTTTTT.

The rearrangement links TRBV7-2 to TRBJ1-2; D ambiguous. Looked up from germline, CDR1 is SGHTA and CDR2 is FQGNSA. The CDR3 runs to 14 residues. Between the trimmed V and J ends, which lost 1 base and 2 bases, there was a span of 8 bases. The CDR3: CASSLESDNYGYTF. The DNA for the CDR3 is TGTGCCAGCAGCTTAGAGTCGGACAACTATGGCTACACCTTC.

This clonotype was counted ten times or more. V gene TRBV19 combines with J gene TRBJ2-2, with 8 bases that match TRBD1. Germline V gene lookup returns CDR1 LNHDA and CDR2 SQIVND (reference sequence). The trim removed 7 bases at V and 3 bases at J, leaving 16 bases unmatched. CDR3 size: 18 residues. The CDR3 spells CASTPLILLQGDTGELFF. CDR3 DNA: TGTGCCAGTACCCCTCTTATTCTTCTACAGGGGGACACCGGGGAGCTGTTTTTT. The full variable domain, with the rest looked up from reference TRBV19 and TRBJ2-2, is DGGITQSPKYLFRKEGQNVTLSCEQNLNHDAMYWYRQDPGQGLRLIYYSQIVNDFQKGDIAEGYSVSREKKESFPLTVTSAQKNPTAFYLCASTPLILLQGDTGELFFGEGSRLTVL.

Note on this clonotype: The junction departs from the called germline gene at one end, perhaps through a read error. V gene TRBV6-5 combines with J gene TRBJ2-4, with TRBD1 matching over 8 bases. The CDR3 is 16 residues long. Germline V gene lookup returns CDR1 MNHEY and CDR2 SVGAGI. Written as DNA, the CDR3 is TGTGCCAGCAGTTTAACGACAGGGGTCGGAGAAAACATTAAGTACTTC. This sequence encodes CASSLTTGVGENIKYF.

This clonotype appeared a few times. The chain carries TRBV5-1 and TRBJ1-4; 10 nucleotides line up with TRBD1. The CDR3 spans 16 residues. V was pared by 10 bases and J by 6 bases, with 15 bases of the junction left unmatched. Per the germline V gene, CDR1 is SGHRS and CDR2 is YFSETQ. The CDR3 protein is CARRDRGTHKHEKLFF. CDR3 coding DNA: TGCGCCCGCCGGGACAGGGGTACTCATAAACATGAAAAACTGTTTTTT. Combining the CDR3 with reference TRBV5-1 and TRBJ1-4 gives the whole variable domain KAGVTQTPRYLIKTRGQQVTLSCSPISGHRSVSWYQQTPGQGLQFLFEYFSETQRNKGNFPGRFSGRQFSNSRSEMNVSTLELGDSALYLCARRDRGTHKHEKLFFGSGTQLSVL.

The table lists this clonotype with many counts. The chain carries TRBV24-1 and TRBJ2-7; D perhaps matches TRBD2 (5 bases). The CDR3 length is 12 residues. With 4 bases removed from V and 5 bases from J, the gap between germline ends came to 8 bases. The V gene's germline CDR1 is KGHDR and CDR2 SFDVKD. The CDR3 DNA reads TGTGCCACCAGTGAGGGCGGGCACGAGCAGTACTTC. Translating gives CATSEGGHEQYF.

This clonotype has at least ten counts. J is TRBJ1-2 and V is TRBV28, with a possible D match to TRBD1 (6 bases). The CDR3 has 16 residues. V lost 6 bases and J 0 bases, leaving 17 bases between the germline ends. Germline lookup yields CDR1 MDHEN and CDR2 SYDVKM. CDR3 sequence: CASRSSGDTTNYGYTF. CDR3 in DNA: TGTGCCAGCAGGTCCTCCGGGGACACCACTAACTATGGCTACACCTTC.

In regard to this clonotype: Possible read error: a much larger clone is one base away. The chain's CDR3 is CSVDGLPKNVQYF. CDR3 bases: TGCAGCGTTGACGGATTGCCCAAAAACGTTCAGTACTTC. V is TRBV29-1 and J is TRBJ2-4; D gene uncertain. Germline V CDR1 and CDR2: SQVTM, ANQGSEA. This CDR3 region has 13 residues.

This clonotype showed up just a few times. This chain uses TRBV30 with TRBJ1-1; tentatively, D is TRBD1 (5 bases). V was clipped by 5 bases and J by 0 bases, with 25 bases between them. Germline CDR1 and CDR2: GTSNPN and SVGIG (reference sequence). The CDR3 consists of 18 residues. DNA of the CDR3: TGTGCCTGGTCCAACGGGGCAGTGCTCGCCCCAATGAACACTGAAGCTTTCTTT. Residues: CAWSNGAVLAPMNTEAFF.

This clonotype showed up many times. CDR3 coding DNA: TGTGCCAGCAGCCCACACGGGACAGGGGGTTCCTACGAGCAGTACTTC. It translates to CASSPHGTGGSYEQYF. The V and J genes are TRBV28 and TRBJ2-7; 11 nucleotides match TRBD1. V lost 6 bases, J lost 1 base, and 8 bases stayed unmatched. Germline lookup yields CDR1 MDHEN and CDR2 SYDVKM. CDR3 length equals 16 residues.

This clonotype was counted only a few times. This rearrangement joins TRBV3-1 to TRBJ1-5, with D tentatively TRBD1 (5 bases). V lost 4 bases, J lost 6 bases, and 25 bases lay in between. The CDR3 spans 18 residues. CDR1 and CDR2 from the germline V gene are LGHDT and YNNKEL (reference sequence). The CDR3 loop is CASSLGIFGKGSSQPQHF. The CDR3 nucleotides read TGTGCCAGCAGCCTGGGGATATTCGGGAAGGGGTCTAGTCAGCCCCAGCATTTT. The variable domain in full, with the rest retrieved from reference TRBV3-1 and TRBJ1-5, is DTAVSQTPKYLVTQMGNDKSIKCEQNLGHDTMYWYKQDSKKFLKIMFSYNNKELIINETVPNRFSPKSPDKAHLNLHINSLELGDSAVYFCASSLGIFGKGSSQPQHFGDGTRLSIL.

This clonotype was seen more than once but under ten times. The J gene is TRBJ2-7, the V gene TRBV24-1, with TRBD1 as a possible D gene (5 bases). Trimming removed 12 bases from V and 2 bases from J, with 19 bases in between. CDR1 and CDR2 from the germline V gene are KGHDR and SFDVKD. The CDR3 has 14 residues. The CDR3 region has the DNA TGTGCCCCCGGATTGGGGCGTGAGGCCTACGAGCAGTACTTC. Its translation: CAPGLGREAYEQYF.

This sequence joins TRBV29-1 and TRBJ2-7, with 13 bases identical to TRBD2. After removal of 5 bases from V and 6 bases from J, the junction contained 4 bases not matched to a gene. The CDR3 spans 13 residues. Germline lookup yields CDR1 SQVTM and CDR2 ANQGSEA. The CDR3 loop is CSVWTSGSGEQYF. Written as DNA, the CDR3 is TGCAGCGTTTGGACTAGCGGGAGTGGCGAGCAGTACTTC.

This clonotype has just a few counts. The chain uses TRBV30 and TRBJ1-6, with D tentatively TRBD1 (5 bases). The CDR3 is made up of 13 amino acids. CDR1 is GTSNPN, CDR2 SVGIG, per germline (reference sequence). Deletions cut 3 bases from V and 7 bases from J, with 10 bases between. Here the CDR3 DNA reads TGTGCCTGGAGCAGGGAGTACAATTCACCCCTCCACTTT. Translated, it gives CAWSREYNSPLHF.

At least ten counts were recorded for this clonotype. The chain carries TRBV12-5 and TRBJ1-3, with D maybe TRBD1 (5 bases). This CDR3 is built from 16 residues. V was clipped by 6 bases and J by 7 bases, with 22 bases between them. CDR1 and CDR2 (germline): LGHNT, FRNRAP. The CDR3 bases are TGTGCTAGTGGCCTCCCGCGGGACGTCAGGGCGAACACCATATATTTT. This translates into CASGLPRDVRANTIYF.

The V gene is TRBV7-9, the J gene TRBJ1-1; D remains ambiguous. Germline values: CDR1 SEHNR, CDR2 FQNEAQ (reference sequence). This CDR3 contains 12 residues. Trimming removed 1 base at V and 9 bases at J, with 9 bases between. This CDR3 reads CASSLGLSKAFF. CDR3 in DNA: TGTGCCAGCAGCTTAGGCCTATCTAAAGCTTTCTTT.

This clonotype was found many times. The rearrangement joins TRBV20-1 to TRBJ2-5; D is unresolved. The V end was cut by 1 base, the J end by 5 bases, with 5 bases between. The germline gives CDR1 DFQATT, CDR2 SNEGSKA (reference sequence). The CDR3 is 11 amino acids. CDR3 in amino acids: CSARVAETQYF. CDR3 nucleotides: TGCAGTGCTAGAGTGGCGGAGACCCAGTACTTC.

This clonotype has ten or more counts. The gene calls are TRBV12-5 and TRBJ2-5; a weak D match, TRBD2 (5 bases). This CDR3 comprises 14 residues. The V gene lost 2 bases and the J gene lost 4 bases, with 11 bases spanning the gap. Per germline, CDR1 LGHNT and CDR2 FRNRAP. CDR3 region: CASGLSGRGETQYF. CDR3 nucleotides: TGTGCTAGTGGTTTGTCTGGGAGAGGAGAGACCCAGTACTTC. The whole variable domain, remainder taken from reference TRBV12-5 and TRBJ2-5, is DARVTQTPRHKVTEMGQEVTMRCQPILGHNTVFWYRQTMMQGLELLAYFRNRAPLDDSGMPKDRFSAEMPDATLATLKIQPSEPRDSAVYFCASGLSGRGETQYFGPGTRLLVL.

This clonotype was seen only a few times. The chain recombines TRBV20-1 with TRBJ2-7; 11 bases match TRBD2. The CDR3 totals 15 residues. V shed 7 bases and J 4 bases; nucleotides not matched to a gene: 12. Germline lookup yields CDR1 DFQATT and CDR2 SNEGSKA (reference sequence). The CDR3: CSVSALAGVSYEQYF. The CDR3 DNA reads as TGCAGTGTTAGTGCACTAGCGGGGGTTTCTTACGAGCAGTACTTC.